The clone carrying this T cell receptor beta chain was detected many times. Its antigen is currently unknown. Deletions cut 3 bases from V and 5 bases from J, with 2 bases between. The CDR3 runs 10 residues. Germline values: CDR1 SGHAT, CDR2 FQNNGV. The data derive from a study of early T cells in non-severe SARS-CoV-2 infection. Study background: The input, bulk RNA from unsorted whole blood, was sequenced, and chains were unpaired.

Unique molecular identifiers were affixed to single, distinct cDNA molecules. TCRdb passed the 5' RACE reads through MiXCR, listing each CDR3 protein once. The sample yields approximately 29,000 distinct CDR3 sequences, approximately 6.6% seen once. Study findings and constraints: Matching results from VDJdb favored anti-spike CD8 responses, leaving private and CD4 specificities undetected.

The clonotype was recovered from an adult who was a healthcare worker with PCR-confirmed SARS-CoV-2 infection or an uninfected control (not recorded which). Source: whole blood, taken at baseline. The chain combines TRBV11-2 with TRBJ2-7; D unresolved. CDR3 coding DNA: TGTGCCAGCAGCTTTCACGAGCAGTACTTC. This gives the protein CASSFHEQYF.